This TCR beta chain came from a study of control samples from healthy donors and cancer patients. Method: immunoSEQ multiplex PCR; TCRdb's copy keeps in-frame clones and lacks some. The sample lists over 150,000 clones; roughly 95% were seen once. Germline V gene sequence: CDR1 MNHEY, CDR2 SVGEGT. CDR3 length equals 14 residues. V gave up 4 bases and J gave up 4 bases, with 11 bases separating them. The V call is TRBV6-2 or TRBV6-3, the J call TRBJ1-5, with a weak D call TRBD1 (5 bases). The sequenced sample was blood. The TCR comes from a woman in her 30s in good health. CDR3 bases: TGTGCCAGCAGTTCTGGGACCGAGAATCAGCCCCAGCATTTT. This gives the protein CASSSGTENQPQHF.